This T cell receptor beta chain was sequenced for a study of Graves' ophthalmopathy and Graves' hyperthyroidism. Overall study: Ahead of any treatment, peripheral blood was obtained at the initial diagnosis.

TCR beta CDR3 regions were amplified from RNA transcripts. In the first round, RT-PCR was carried out with HTBI primers, and a multiplex PCR formed the second round. TCRdb processed the multiplex PCR reads anew with MiXCR; each CDR3 protein has one entry. The data hold 600,000 to 700,000 distinct CDR3 sequences, with over 40% observed a single time. Lactation, pregnancy, uncontrolled infections and other autoimmune diseases were all grounds for excluding patients. Orbital computed tomography and thyroid ultrasound, along with TRAb, serum thyroxine and clinical symptoms, underpinned diagnosis. Broader study findings: Sensitivity of 55% to 71% and specificity of approximately 72% were achieved by the model that predicted ophthalmopathy progression.

V was pared by 5 bases and J by 7 bases, with 10 bases of the junction left unmatched. The CDR3 is made up of 15 amino acids. CDR1 is SGHTA, CDR2 FQGTGA, per germline. As concerns this clonotype: Antigen: not known.

The clonotype originates from an adult man with Graves' ophthalmopathy. Sequencing was carried out using peripheral blood. V gene TRBV7-3 combines with J gene TRBJ2-2, with 7 bases that match TRBD2. The CDR3 region is CASSPGTINDGELFF. The CDR3 DNA sequence: TGTGCCAGCAGCCCCGGGACTATCAACGACGGGGAGCTGTTTTTT. Full variable domain (outside the CDR3, taken from reference TRBV7-3 and TRBJ2-2): GAGVSQTPSNKVTEKGKYVELRCDPISGHTALYWYRQSLGQGPEFLIYFQGTGAADDSGLPNDRFFAVRPEGSVSTLKIQRTERGDSAVYLCASSPGTINDGELFFGEGSRLTVL.